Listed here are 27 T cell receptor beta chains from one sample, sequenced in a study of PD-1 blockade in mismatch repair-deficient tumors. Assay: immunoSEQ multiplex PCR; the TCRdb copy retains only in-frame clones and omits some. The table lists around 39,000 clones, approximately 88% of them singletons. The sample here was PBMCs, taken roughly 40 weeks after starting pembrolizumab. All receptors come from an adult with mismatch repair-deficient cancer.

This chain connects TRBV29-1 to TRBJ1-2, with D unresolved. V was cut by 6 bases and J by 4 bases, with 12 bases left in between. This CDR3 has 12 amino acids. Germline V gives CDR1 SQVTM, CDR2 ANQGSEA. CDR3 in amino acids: CSVGETSYGYTF. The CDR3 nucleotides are TGCAGCGTCGGTGAAACCTCCTATGGCTACACCTTC.

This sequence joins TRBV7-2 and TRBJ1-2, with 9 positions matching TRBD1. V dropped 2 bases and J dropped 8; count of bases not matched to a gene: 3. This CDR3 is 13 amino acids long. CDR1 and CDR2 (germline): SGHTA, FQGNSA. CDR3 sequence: CASSLRTGVGYTF. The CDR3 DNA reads TGTGCCAGCAGCTTAAGGACAGGGGTCGGCTACACCTTC.

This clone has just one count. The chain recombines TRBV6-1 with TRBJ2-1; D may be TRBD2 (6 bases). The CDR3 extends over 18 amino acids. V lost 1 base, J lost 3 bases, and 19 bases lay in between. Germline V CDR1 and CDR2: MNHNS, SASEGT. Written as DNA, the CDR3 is TGTGCCAGCAGTGAAGTAATCGTTACGGGAGCGAACTACAATGAGCAGTTCTTC. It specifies CASSEVIVTGANYNEQFF.

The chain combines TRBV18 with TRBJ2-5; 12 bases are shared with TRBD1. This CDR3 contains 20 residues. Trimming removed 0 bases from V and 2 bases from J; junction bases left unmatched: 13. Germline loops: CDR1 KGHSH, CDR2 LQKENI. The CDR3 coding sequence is TGTGCCAGCTCACCACCGCTGGGACAGGGGGCCCGGTGGTTGCAAGAGACCCAGTACTTC. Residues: CASSPPLGQGARWLQETQYF.

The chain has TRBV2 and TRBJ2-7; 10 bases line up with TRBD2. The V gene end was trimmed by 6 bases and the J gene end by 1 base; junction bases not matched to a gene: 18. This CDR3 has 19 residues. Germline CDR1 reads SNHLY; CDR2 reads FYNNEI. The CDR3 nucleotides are TGTGCCAGCAGCGGAACCTGGACTAGCGGAGGGTTGCCTTCCTACGAGCAGTACTTC. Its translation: CASSGTWTSGGLPSYEQYF.

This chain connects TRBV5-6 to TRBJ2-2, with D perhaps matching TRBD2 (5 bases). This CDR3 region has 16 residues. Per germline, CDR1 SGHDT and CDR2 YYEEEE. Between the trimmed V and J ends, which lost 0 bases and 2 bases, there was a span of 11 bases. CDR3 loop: CASSLVGSTNTGELFF. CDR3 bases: TGTGCCAGCAGCTTGGTGGGGAGCACCAACACCGGGGAGCTGTTTTTT.

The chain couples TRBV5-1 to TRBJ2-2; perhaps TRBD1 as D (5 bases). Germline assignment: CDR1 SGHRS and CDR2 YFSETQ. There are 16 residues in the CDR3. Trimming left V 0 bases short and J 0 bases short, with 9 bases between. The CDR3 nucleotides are TGCGCCAGCAGCTTGGCCCCGACAGCGAACACCGGGGAGCTGTTTTTT. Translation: CASSLAPTANTGELFF.

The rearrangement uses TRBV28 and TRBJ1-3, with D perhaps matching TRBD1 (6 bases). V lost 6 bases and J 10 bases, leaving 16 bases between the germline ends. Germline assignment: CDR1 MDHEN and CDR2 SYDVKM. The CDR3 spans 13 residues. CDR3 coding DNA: TGTGCCAGCAGAGGGACACCGTCCGGGACCATATATTTT. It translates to CASRGTPSGTIYF.

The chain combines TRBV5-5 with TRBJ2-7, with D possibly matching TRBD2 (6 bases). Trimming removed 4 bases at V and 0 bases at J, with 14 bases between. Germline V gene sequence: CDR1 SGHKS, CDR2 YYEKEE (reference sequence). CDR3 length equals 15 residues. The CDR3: CASSPGEYSSYEQYF. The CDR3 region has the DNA TGTGCCAGCAGCCCGGGGGAGTACTCCTCCTACGAGCAGTACTTC.

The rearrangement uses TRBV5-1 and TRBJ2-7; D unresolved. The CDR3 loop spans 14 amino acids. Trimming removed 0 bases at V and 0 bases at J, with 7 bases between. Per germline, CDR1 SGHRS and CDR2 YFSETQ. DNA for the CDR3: TGCGCCAGCAGCTTGGACCCCAGCTCCTACGAGCAGTACTTC. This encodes CASSLDPSSYEQYF.

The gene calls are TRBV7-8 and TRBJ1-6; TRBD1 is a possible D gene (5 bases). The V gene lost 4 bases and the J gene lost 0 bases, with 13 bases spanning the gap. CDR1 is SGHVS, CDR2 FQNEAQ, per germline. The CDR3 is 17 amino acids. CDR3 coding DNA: TGTGCCAGCAGCTCCGGGGGAGGAGGCTCCTATAATTCACCCCTCCACTTT. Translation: CASSSGGGGSYNSPLHF.

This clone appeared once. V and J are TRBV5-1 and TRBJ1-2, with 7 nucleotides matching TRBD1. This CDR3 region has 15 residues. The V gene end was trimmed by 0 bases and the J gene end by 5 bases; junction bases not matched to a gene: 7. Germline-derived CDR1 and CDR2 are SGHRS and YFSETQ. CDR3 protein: CASSLGNRGRYGYTF. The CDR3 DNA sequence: TGCGCCAGCAGCTTGGGAAACAGGGGTCGGTATGGCTACACCTTC.

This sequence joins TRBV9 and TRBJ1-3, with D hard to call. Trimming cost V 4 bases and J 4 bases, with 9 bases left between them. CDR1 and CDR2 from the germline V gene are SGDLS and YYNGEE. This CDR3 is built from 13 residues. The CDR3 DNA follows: TGTGCCAGCAGCCCAACCACAGGAAACACCATATATTTT. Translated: CASSPTTGNTIYF.

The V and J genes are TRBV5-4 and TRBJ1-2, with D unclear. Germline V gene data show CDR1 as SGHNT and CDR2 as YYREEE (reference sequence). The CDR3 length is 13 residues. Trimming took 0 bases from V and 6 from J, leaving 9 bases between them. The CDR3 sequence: CASSLGREDGYTF. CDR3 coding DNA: TGTGCCAGCAGCTTGGGGAGGGAGGATGGCTACACCTTC. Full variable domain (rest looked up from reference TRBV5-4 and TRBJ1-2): ETGVTQSPTHLIKTRGQQVTLRCSSQSGHNTVSWYQQALGQGPQFIFQYYREEENGRGNFPPRFSGLQFPNYSSELNVNALELDDSALYLCASSLGREDGYTFGSGTRLTVV.

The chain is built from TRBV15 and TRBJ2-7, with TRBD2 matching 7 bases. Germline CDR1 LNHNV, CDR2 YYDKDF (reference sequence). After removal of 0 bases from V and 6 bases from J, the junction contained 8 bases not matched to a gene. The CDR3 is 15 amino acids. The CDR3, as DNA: TGTGCCACCAGCAGAGATTTGTCGGGAGGAGGCGAGCAGTACTTC. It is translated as CATSRDLSGGGEQYF.

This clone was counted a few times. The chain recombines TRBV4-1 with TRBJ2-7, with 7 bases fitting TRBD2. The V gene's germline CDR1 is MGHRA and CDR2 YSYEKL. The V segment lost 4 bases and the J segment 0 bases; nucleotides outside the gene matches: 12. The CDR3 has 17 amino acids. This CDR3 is CASSLRFGLADSYEQYF. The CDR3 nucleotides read TGCGCCAGCAGCCTAAGATTTGGGCTAGCGGACTCCTACGAGCAGTACTTC.

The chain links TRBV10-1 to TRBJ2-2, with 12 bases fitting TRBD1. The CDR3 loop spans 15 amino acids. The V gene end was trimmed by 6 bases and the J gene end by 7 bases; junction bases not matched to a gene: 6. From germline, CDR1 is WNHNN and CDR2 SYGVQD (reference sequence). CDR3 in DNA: TGCGCCAGCAGCCGGGACAGGGGGCGCCGCGGGGAGCTGTTTTTT. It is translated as CASSRDRGRRGELFF.

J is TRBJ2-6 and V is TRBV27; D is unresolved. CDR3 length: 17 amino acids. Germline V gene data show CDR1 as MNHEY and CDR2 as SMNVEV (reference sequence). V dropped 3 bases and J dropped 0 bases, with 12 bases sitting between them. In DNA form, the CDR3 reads TGTGCCAGCAGTTTCCGCACCTATCCCTCTGGGGCCAACGTCCTGACTTTC. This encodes CASSFRTYPSGANVLTF.

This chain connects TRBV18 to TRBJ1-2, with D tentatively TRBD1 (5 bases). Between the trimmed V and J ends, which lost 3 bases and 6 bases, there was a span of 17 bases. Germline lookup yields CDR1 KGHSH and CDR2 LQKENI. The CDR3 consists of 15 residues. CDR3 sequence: CASSPIRQCGNGYTF. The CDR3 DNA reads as TGTGCCAGCTCACCTATAAGACAGTGCGGGAATGGCTACACCTTC.

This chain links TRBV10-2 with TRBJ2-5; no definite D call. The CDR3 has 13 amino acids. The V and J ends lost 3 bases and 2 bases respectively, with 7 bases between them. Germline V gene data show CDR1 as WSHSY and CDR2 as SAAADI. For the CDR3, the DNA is TGCGCCAGCAGTGACGCGGCACAAGAGACCCAGTACTTC. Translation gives CASSDAAQETQYF.

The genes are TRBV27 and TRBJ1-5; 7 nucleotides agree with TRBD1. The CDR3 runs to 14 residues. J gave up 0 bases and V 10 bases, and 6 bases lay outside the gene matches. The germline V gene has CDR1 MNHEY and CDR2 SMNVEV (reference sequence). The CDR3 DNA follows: TGTGCCACCCGGGACAGTCTTAGCAATCAGCCCCAGCATTTT. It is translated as CATRDSLSNQPQHF.

CDR3: CASSFTGEISTDTQYF. The CDR3 nucleotides read TGCGCCAGCAGCTTCACAGGAGAGATTAGCACAGATACGCAGTATTTT. The chain links TRBV5-1 to TRBJ2-3, with D possibly matching TRBD1 (5 bases). The germline gives CDR1 SGHRS, CDR2 YFSETQ. The germline V and J ends were trimmed by 2 bases and 0 bases, with 13 bases remaining between them. CDR3 size: 16 residues.

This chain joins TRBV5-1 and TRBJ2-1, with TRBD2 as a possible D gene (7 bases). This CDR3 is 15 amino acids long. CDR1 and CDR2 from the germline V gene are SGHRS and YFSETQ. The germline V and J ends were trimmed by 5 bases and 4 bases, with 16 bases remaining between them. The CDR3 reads CASSKGGGYYNEQFF. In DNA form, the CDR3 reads TGCGCCAGCAGTAAGGGGGGGGGCTATTACAATGAGCAGTTCTTC.

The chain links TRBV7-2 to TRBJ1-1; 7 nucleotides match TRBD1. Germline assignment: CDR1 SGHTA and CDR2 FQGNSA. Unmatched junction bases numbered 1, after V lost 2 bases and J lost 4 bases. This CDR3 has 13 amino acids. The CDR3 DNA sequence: TGTGCCAGCAGCTTACCAGGGGGCACTGAAGCTTTCTTT. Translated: CASSLPGGTEAFF.

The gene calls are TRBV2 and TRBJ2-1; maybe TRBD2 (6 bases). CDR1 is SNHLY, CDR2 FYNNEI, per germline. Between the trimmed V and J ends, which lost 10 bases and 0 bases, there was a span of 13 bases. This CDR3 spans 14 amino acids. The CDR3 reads CATKLARSYNEQFF. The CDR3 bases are TGTGCCACCAAACTAGCTCGCTCCTACAATGAGCAGTTCTTC.

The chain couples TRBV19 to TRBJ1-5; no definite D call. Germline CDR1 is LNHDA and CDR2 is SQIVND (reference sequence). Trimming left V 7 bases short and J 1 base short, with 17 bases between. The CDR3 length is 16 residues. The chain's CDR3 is CASTLLGVPSNQPQHF. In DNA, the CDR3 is TGTGCCAGTACCCTTTTGGGAGTCCCCAGCAATCAGCCCCAGCATTTT.

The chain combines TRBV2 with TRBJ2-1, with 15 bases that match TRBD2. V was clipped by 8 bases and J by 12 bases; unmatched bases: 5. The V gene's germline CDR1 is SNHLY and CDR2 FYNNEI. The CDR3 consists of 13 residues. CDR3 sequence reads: CASHGTSGRRQFF. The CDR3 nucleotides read TGTGCCAGCCATGGGACTAGCGGGAGGAGGCAGTTCTTC.